These 13 T cell receptor beta chains share one sample of origin, sequenced in a study of T cells in Graves' hyperthyroidism and ophthalmopathy. Regions amplified from RNA transcripts were the TCR beta CDR3 regions. The HTBI set primed first-round TCR CDR3 RT-PCR. TCRdb re-called the multiplex PCR reads through MiXCR, storing one row per CDR3 protein. In the table there are about 400,000 distinct CDR3 sequences, around 16% of which are singletons. Material for sequencing was blood. Receptor source: a woman between 18 and 30 years old with Graves' hyperthyroidism that later progressed to Graves' ophthalmopathy.

This clonotype occurred many times. The rearrangement links TRBV12-3 or TRBV12-4 to TRBJ2-7, with D perhaps matching TRBD1 or TRBD2 (5 bases each). Trimming took off 6 bases at V and 3 bases at J, with 6 bases between the two ends. The CDR3 extends over 11 amino acids. The CDR3 reads CASRGVYEQYF. The CDR3 DNA follows: TGTGCCAGCAGGGGGGTCTACGAGCAGTACTTC.

This clonotype was observed many times. The chain joins TRBV20-1 to TRBJ1-5, with TRBD1 identical over 9 bases. The CDR3 has 18 amino acids. J lost 6 bases, V lost 0 bases, and 15 bases had no gene match. CDR1 is DFQATT, CDR2 SNEGSKA, per germline (reference sequence). Written as DNA, the CDR3 is TGCAGTGCTAGAGATAGGTTGCGGGACAGGGTTGAGGGTCAGCCCCAGCATTTT. Translating gives CSARDRLRDRVEGQPQHF.

This clonotype appeared many times. This chain joins TRBV2 and TRBJ2-3; 14 bases match TRBD2. V lost 6 bases to trimming and J lost 5 bases; unmatched junction nucleotides: 4. Germline CDR1 reads SNHLY; CDR2 reads FYNNEI. The CDR3 sequence is 15 residues long. This CDR3 reads CASSPGLAGVDTQYF. For the CDR3, the DNA is TGTGCCAGCAGCCCGGGACTAGCGGGAGTAGATACGCAGTATTTT.

This clonotype occurred many times. The chain uses TRBV28 and TRBJ2-1; tentatively, D is TRBD1 (6 bases). Germline values: CDR1 MDHEN, CDR2 SYDVKM. The CDR3 totals 16 residues. Trimming removed 1 base at V and 1 base at J, with 11 bases between. CDR3 coding DNA: TGTGCCAGCAGTTTATCACCAGGGGCGTCCTACAATGAGCAGTTCTTC. Encoded protein: CASSLSPGASYNEQFF.

This clonotype appeared many times. The rearrangement joins TRBV27 to TRBJ1-4; possible D gene TRBD1, 5 bases. V lost 8 bases to trimming and J lost 2 bases, with 12 bases between them. The CDR3 consists of 14 residues. The germline gives CDR1 MNHEY, CDR2 SMNVEV (reference sequence). The DNA for the CDR3 is TGTGCCAGCGCTACCCGGGGGACTAATGAAAAACTGTTTTTT. Translated: CASATRGTNEKLFF. Combining the CDR3 with reference TRBV27 and TRBJ1-4 gives the whole variable domain EAQVTQNPRYLITVTGKKLTVTCSQNMNHEYMSWYRQDPGLGLRQIYYSMNVEVTDKGDVPEGYKVSRKEKRNFPLILESPSPNQTSLYFCASATRGTNEKLFFGSGTQLSVL.

Many counts were recorded for this clonotype. The chain employs TRBV20-1 and TRBJ2-1, with 9 bases identical to TRBD2. Germline assignment: CDR1 DFQATT and CDR2 SNEGSKA (reference sequence). After removal of 6 bases from V and 8 bases from J, the junction contained 5 bases not matched to a gene. The CDR3 length is 12 residues. CDR3 bases: TGCAGTGCCCCTGGACTAGCGCATGAGCAGTTCTTC. It is translated as CSAPGLAHEQFF.

This clonotype has a count of ten or more. The rearrangement links TRBV3-1 to TRBJ2-7, with D perhaps TRBD2 (6 bases). V was shortened by 4 bases and J by 2 bases, with 15 bases between the two germline ends. The CDR3 runs 15 residues. Per the germline V gene, CDR1 is LGHDT and CDR2 is YNNKEL (reference sequence). CDR3 protein: CASSLKDYSAYEQYF. For the CDR3, the DNA is TGTGCCAGCAGCCTTAAGGACTACTCAGCCTACGAGCAGTACTTC.

CDR3 DNA sequence: TGCGCCAGCAGCTTGGGAAGTGCGGGGTCATTCTCCTACGAGCAGTACTTC. It encodes CASSLGSAGSFSYEQYF. This chain connects TRBV5-1 to TRBJ2-7, with a tentative D call TRBD2 (6 bases). The CDR3 contains 17 residues. The V end lost 0 bases, the J end lost 0 bases, and 16 bases lay between the germline ends. CDR1 is SGHRS and CDR2 is YFSETQ in the germline V gene.

In its sample, this clonotype was seen many times. This chain joins TRBV20-1 and TRBJ2-1; maybe TRBD2 (5 bases). CDR1 and CDR2 (germline): DFQATT, SNEGSKA (reference sequence). Deletions cut 6 bases from V and 2 bases from J, with 14 bases between. The length of the CDR3 is 14 residues. The CDR3 sequence is CSAGRASPYNEQFF. Here the CDR3 DNA reads TGCAGTGCGGGGAGAGCGAGCCCCTACAATGAGCAGTTCTTC.

The chain recombines TRBV14 with TRBJ2-1; D is undetermined. V was cut by 4 bases and J by 3 bases, with 10 bases left in between. The CDR3 has 14 amino acids. Germline V gives CDR1 SGHDN, CDR2 FVKESK. The CDR3, as DNA: TGTGCCAGCAGCCTCAAGGACCACTACAATGAGCAGTTCTTC. Residues: CASSLKDHYNEQFF. Looking up the rest from reference TRBV14 and TRBJ2-1 gives the full variable domain: EAGVTQFPSHSVIEKGQTVTLRCDPISGHDNLYWYRRVMGKEIKFLLHFVKESKQDESGMPNNRFLAERTGGTYSTLKVQPAELEDSGVYFCASSLKDHYNEQFFGPGTRLTVL.

This clonotype was found many times. The genes are TRBV13 and TRBJ2-5, with TRBD2 identical over 7 bases. This CDR3 comprises 16 residues. The junction had 5 bases not matched to a gene; V was cut back by 1 base and J by 0 bases. Germline V gene data show CDR1 as PRHDT and CDR2 as FYEKMQ (reference sequence). This chain's CDR3 is CASSLAAGGDQETQYF. The DNA of the CDR3 is TGTGCCAGCAGCTTAGCCGCTGGGGGGGACCAAGAGACCCAGTACTTC.

Ten or more counts support this clonotype. The V and J genes are TRBV20-1 and TRBJ2-7, with D perhaps given as TRBD1 or TRBD2 (5 bases each). V lost 3 bases and J lost 6, with 21 bases in between. Germline CDR1 is DFQATT and CDR2 is SNEGSKA (reference sequence). The CDR3 has 15 residues. The CDR3 loop reads CSASPTLGRTIEQYF. DNA of the CDR3: TGCAGTGCTAGCCCGACCCTGGGACGAACCATCGAGCAGTACTTC.

This clonotype has ten or more counts. V gene TRBV6-2 or TRBV6-3 combines with J gene TRBJ2-1; 9 positions match TRBD2. CDR1 is MNHEY and CDR2 is SVGEGT in the germline V gene. Germline trimming cut 2 bases from V and 2 bases from J; bases unmatched to any gene: 10. This CDR3 has 18 residues. The CDR3 DNA reads as TGTGCCAGCAGTTACACCCCCGGACTAGCGAGAACCTACAATGAGCAGTTCTTC. Translating it yields CASSYTPGLARTYNEQFF.